The present TCR beta chain was sequenced within a study of cytomegalovirus exposure and HLA in healthy donors. The CDR3 is made up of 15 amino acids. After removal of 5 bases from V and 2 bases from J, the junction contained 2 bases not matched to a gene. Germline V gene sequence: CDR1 MNHEY, CDR2 SVGAGI. Using immunoSEQ multiplex PCR, the repertoire was profiled, and TCRdb retains in-frame clones only, with some absent. The repertoire has approximately 280,000 clones, 88% of them found once; the top ten carry about 0.86%. Of note for this clone: Other DNA sequences within the sample encode an identical CDR3.

The sample was PBMCs. This chain links TRBV6-5 with TRBJ2-3; TRBD2 matches at 12 bases. The clonotype comes from a woman aged 18-35 years in good health and CMV-seronegative. The CDR3 nucleotides are TGTGCCAGCAGTCTAGCGGGAGGGCCCACAGATACGCAGTATTTT. It codes for CASSLAGGPTDTQYF.